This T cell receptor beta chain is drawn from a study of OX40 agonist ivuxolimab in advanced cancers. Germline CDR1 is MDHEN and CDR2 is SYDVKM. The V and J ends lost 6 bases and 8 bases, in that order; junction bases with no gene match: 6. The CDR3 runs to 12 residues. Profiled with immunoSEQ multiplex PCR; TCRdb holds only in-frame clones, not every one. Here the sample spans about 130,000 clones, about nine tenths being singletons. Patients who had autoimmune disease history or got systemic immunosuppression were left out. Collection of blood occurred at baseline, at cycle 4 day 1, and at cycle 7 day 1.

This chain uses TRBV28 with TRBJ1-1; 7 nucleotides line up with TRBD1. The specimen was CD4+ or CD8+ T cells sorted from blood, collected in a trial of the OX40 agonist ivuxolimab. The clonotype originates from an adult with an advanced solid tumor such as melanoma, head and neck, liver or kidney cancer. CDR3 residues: CASSPTGAEAFF. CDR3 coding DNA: TGTGCCAGCAGCCCTACAGGGGCAGAAGCTTTCTTT.